These 32 T cell receptor beta chains were sequenced from one sample in a study of graft-versus-host responses after intestinal transplantation. Profiled with immunoSEQ multiplex PCR; TCRdb holds only in-frame clones, not every one. This table has around 31,000 clones, about four fifths appearing once. Their antigen targets remain unknown. Sequencing used unstimulated CD8+ T cells sorted from spleen or lymph node cells, obtained before intestinal transplant. The receptors come from a human donor who received an intestinal transplant.

In its sample, this clone was seen a few times. The V gene is TRBV5-1, the J gene TRBJ2-1; D gene unclear. Germline CDR1 SGHRS, CDR2 YFSETQ. The CDR3 totals 12 residues. Trimming pared 0 bases from V and 10 bases from J, leaving 8 bases between. CDR3 in DNA: TGCGCCAGCAGCTTGGGACGGGTGGAGCAGTTCTTC. It yields the protein CASSLGRVEQFF.

This clone turned up a few times. V is TRBV19 and J is TRBJ2-3; 7 bases agree with TRBD1. CDR1 and CDR2 (germline): LNHDA, SQIVND (reference sequence). This CDR3 spans 14 amino acids. The J segment lost 3 bases and the V segment lost 3 bases, leaving 3 bases of the junction unmatched. DNA for the CDR3: TGTGCCAGTAGTATTGACAGGGCGACAGATACGCAGTATTTT. This sequence encodes CASSIDRATDTQYF.

This sequence joins TRBV21-1 and TRBJ2-5; TRBD2 is the table's D call, not checked against the DNA. TRBV21-1 is tagged as a pseudogene. CDR3 length: 12 residues. CDR3 loop: CASRGGQETQYF. CDR3 in DNA: TGTGCCAGCAGGGGGGGGCAAGAGACCCAGTACTTC.

This chain links TRBV10-3 with TRBJ1-2; possible D gene TRBD1, 5 bases. CDR1 ENHRY and CDR2 SYGVKD come from the germline V gene. There are 14 residues in the CDR3. V was trimmed by 7 bases and J by 0 bases, leaving 12 bases between them. The CDR3 sequence is CAITEDRSNYGYTF. Here the CDR3 DNA reads TGTGCCATCACGGAAGACAGATCTAACTATGGCTACACCTTC.

J is TRBJ2-7 and V is TRBV11-1, with D uncertain. V was clipped by 3 bases and J by 0 bases, with 3 bases between them. The CDR3 has 12 amino acids. CDR1 is SGHAT, CDR2 FQDESV, per germline (reference sequence). CDR3 protein: CASSLYSYEQYF. As DNA, the CDR3 is TGTGCCAGCAGCTTGTACTCCTACGAGCAGTACTTC.

The V gene is TRBV18, the J gene TRBJ2-1, with TRBD2 matching over 7 bases. Germline CDR1 reads KGHSH; CDR2 reads LQKENI. The CDR3 length is 15 residues. J was trimmed by 5 bases and V by 4 bases; bases with no gene match: 8. This CDR3 is CASSLLAGPNNEQFF. The DNA of the CDR3 is TGTGCCAGCTCACTTTTAGCGGGTCCTAACAATGAGCAGTTCTTC. Variable domain in full (rest from reference TRBV18 and TRBJ2-1): NAGVMQNPRHLVRRRGQEARLRCSPMKGHSHVYWYRQLPEEGLKFMVYLQKENIIDESGMPKERFSAEFPKEGPSILRIQQVVRGDSAAYFCASSLLAGPNNEQFFGPGTRLTVL.

The chain combines TRBV27 with TRBJ2-3; D gene ambiguous. Trimming removed 5 bases from V and 2 bases from J, with 5 bases in between. CDR1 is MNHEY, CDR2 SMNVEV, per germline (reference sequence). This CDR3 is 12 amino acids long. The CDR3 sequence is CASSKYTDTQYF. CDR3 sequence (DNA): TGTGCCAGCAGTAAATACACAGATACGCAGTATTTT.

Only one count was recorded for this clone. The chain's CDR3 is CSVEGTGGAYEQYF. The CDR3 DNA sequence: TGCAGCGTTGAGGGTACAGGGGGGGCCTACGAGCAGTACTTC. This chain connects TRBV29-1 to TRBJ2-7; possible D gene TRBD1, 8 bases. The CDR3 covers 14 residues. In germline, CDR1 is SQVTM, CDR2 ANQGSEA. V was clipped by 3 bases and J by 2 bases, with 14 bases between them.

This chain connects TRBV7-9 to TRBJ2-3; TRBD1 matches at 7 bases. V was clipped by 2 bases and J by 5 bases; unmatched bases: 4. CDR1 is SEHNR and CDR2 is FQNEAQ in the germline V gene (reference sequence). This CDR3 spans 14 amino acids. DNA of the CDR3: TGTGCCAGCAGCTTAAAGGGGGCCTTAGATACGCAGTATTTT. As protein: CASSLKGALDTQYF.

In its sample, this clone was seen once. The chain has TRBV7-9 and TRBJ2-3, with D possibly TRBD1 on 5 matching bases. The germline V gene encodes CDR1 SEHNR and CDR2 FQNEAQ (reference sequence). V lost 1 base, J lost 2 bases, and 19 bases lay in between. The CDR3 contains 18 residues. CDR3 bases: TGTGCCAGCAGCTTAGGTTATCTGGGCGGACAACACACAGATACGCAGTATTTT. The encoded protein is CASSLGYLGGQHTDTQYF. The full variable domain, with the rest looked up from reference TRBV7-9 and TRBJ2-3, is DTGVSQNPRHKITKRGQNVTFRCDPISEHNRLYWYRQTLGQGPEFLTYFQNEAQLEKSRLLSDRFSAERPKGSFSTLEIQRTEQGDSAMYLCASSLGYLGGQHTDTQYFGPGTRLTVL.

The chain combines TRBV5-1 with TRBJ2-2; TRBD2 matches at 12 bases. The CDR3 extends over 15 amino acids. Trimming cost V 4 bases and J 7 bases; bases outside gene matches: 5. The germline CDR1 and CDR2 sequences are SGHRS and YFSETQ. In DNA, the CDR3 is TGCGCCAGCAGCAGTCTAGCGGGAGGGCACGGGGAGCTGTTTTTT. Its translation: CASSSLAGGHGELFF.

The chain is built from TRBV2 and TRBJ2-7, with D uncertain. The CDR3 totals 13 residues. Per germline, CDR1 SNHLY and CDR2 FYNNEI. Trimming took off 7 bases at V and 5 bases at J, with 15 bases between the two ends. This CDR3 is CASIPKNRDEQYF. In DNA form, the CDR3 reads TGTGCCAGCATTCCAAAGAACCGGGACGAGCAGTACTTC. Full variable domain (remainder filled in from reference TRBV2 and TRBJ2-7): EPEVTQTPSHQVTQMGQEVILRCVPISNHLYFYWYRQILGQKVEFLVSFYNNEISEKSEIFDDQFSVERPDGSNFTLKIRSTKLEDSAMYFCASIPKNRDEQYFGPGTRLTVT.

The chain carries TRBV7-6 and TRBJ2-7; D call uncertain. Trimming took 2 bases from V and 5 from J, leaving 13 bases between them. There are 14 residues in the CDR3. Germline assignment: CDR1 SGHVS and CDR2 FNYEAQ. The CDR3 DNA reads TGTGCCAGCAGCTTACTATCTAGGAACGACGAGCAGTACTTC. Protein product: CASSLLSRNDEQYF.

The CDR3 region has the DNA TGTGCCAGCAGTACACACCCGGGGGGCACAGATACGCAGTATTTT. Translated, it gives CASSTHPGGTDTQYF. The chain joins TRBV6-5 to TRBJ2-3, with D maybe TRBD2 (6 bases). Germline CDR1 and CDR2: MNHEY and SVGAGI. This CDR3 is built from 15 residues. V shed 5 bases and J shed 1 base, with 13 bases lying between them.

J is TRBJ2-1 and V is TRBV7-6; 16 nucleotides align to TRBD2. V trimming: 5 bases; J trimming: 12 bases; junction bases outside the gene matches: 7. CDR3 size: 15 residues. The germline gives CDR1 SGHVS, CDR2 FNYEAQ. The chain's CDR3 is CASSLSGLAGGGQFF. DNA of the CDR3: TGTGCCAGCAGCCTCTCGGGACTAGCGGGAGGGGGGCAGTTCTTC.

The chain employs TRBV6-5 and TRBJ2-2; a weak D match, TRBD1 (5 bases). The CDR3 is 14 residues long. The germline V and J ends were trimmed by 8 bases and 1 base, with 11 bases remaining between them. Germline CDR1 MNHEY, CDR2 SVGAGI. The CDR3 DNA reads as TGTGCCAGCGGCAGACAGAGGAACACCGGGGAGCTGTTTTTT. It yields the protein CASGRQRNTGELFF.

The chain uses TRBV15 and TRBJ2-7; 7 nucleotides line up with TRBD2. Germline V gene sequence: CDR1 LNHNV, CDR2 YYDKDF (reference sequence). The CDR3 covers 14 residues. The V gene end was trimmed by 2 bases and the J gene end by 5 bases; junction bases not matched to a gene: 6. Here the CDR3 DNA reads TGTGCCACCAGCAGAAGAGCGGGGACCCACGAGCAGTACTTC. It specifies CATSRRAGTHEQYF.

The CDR3 DNA reads as TGTGCCAGCAGCTTGGGGCCGATCGGGGTCTACGAGCAGTACTTC. Protein sequence: CASSLGPIGVYEQYF. The rearrangement links TRBV5-4 to TRBJ2-7; tentative D call: TRBD2 (5 bases). Germline values: CDR1 SGHNT, CDR2 YYREEE (reference sequence). This CDR3 contains 15 residues. Trimming left V 0 bases short and J 3 bases short, with 13 bases between. Complete variable domain (other parts from reference TRBV5-4 and TRBJ2-7): ETGVTQSPTHLIKTRGQQVTLRCSSQSGHNTVSWYQQALGQGPQFIFQYYREEENGRGNFPPRFSGLQFPNYSSELNVNALELDDSALYLCASSLGPIGVYEQYFGPGTRLTVT.

This clone was found a few times. This chain connects TRBV27 to TRBJ2-1; a possible D gene is TRBD2 (7 bases). Per germline, CDR1 MNHEY and CDR2 SMNVEV (reference sequence). This CDR3 is 16 amino acids long. With 2 bases removed from V and 4 bases from J, the gap between germline ends came to 15 bases. This CDR3 is CASSLRGGGKYNEQFF. The CDR3 coding sequence is TGTGCCAGCAGTTTAAGGGGAGGGGGGAAGTACAATGAGCAGTTCTTC.

The gene calls are TRBV7-9 and TRBJ2-3, with 9 bases aligning to TRBD2. The germline CDR1 and CDR2 sequences are SEHNR and FQNEAQ (reference sequence). The ends lost 5 bases at V and 7 bases at J; junction bases unmatched: 13. The CDR3 totals 16 residues. The DNA for the CDR3 is TGTGCCAGCAGCCCACGTAACATACTAGCGGGCCATACGCAGTATTTT. As protein: CASSPRNILAGHTQYF.

J is TRBJ2-3 and V is TRBV6-5; a weak D match, TRBD1 (5 bases). The length of the CDR3 is 13 residues. V was cut by 6 bases and J by 0 bases, with 7 bases left in between. The germline gives CDR1 MNHEY, CDR2 SVGAGI. CDR3 residues: CASRTASTDTQYF. Here the CDR3 DNA reads TGTGCCAGCAGGACAGCTAGCACAGATACGCAGTATTTT.

The chain links TRBV10-3 to TRBJ2-7; TRBD2 matches 8 bases. Trimming at V came to 6 bases and at J to 0 bases, leaving 13 bases not matched to a gene. Germline loops: CDR1 ENHRY, CDR2 SYGVKD. This CDR3 has 17 amino acids. This CDR3 reads CAIRDTSGGGRSYEQYF. Written as DNA, the CDR3 is TGTGCCATCAGAGATACTAGCGGAGGAGGGCGCTCCTACGAGCAGTACTTC.

This clone has only a few counts. This chain links TRBV10-2 with TRBJ2-5, with D tentatively TRBD2 (6 bases). V lost 2 bases, J lost 5 bases, and 9 bases lay in between. The germline gives CDR1 WSHSY, CDR2 SAAADI. The CDR3 has 13 residues. The CDR3, as DNA: TGCGCCAGCAGTGAGACACGGGGGGAGACCCAGTACTTC. Protein sequence: CASSETRGETQYF.

The rearrangement uses TRBV9 and TRBJ2-3, with 9 bases identical to TRBD2. Unmatched junction bases numbered 6, after V lost 2 bases and J lost 2 bases. In germline, CDR1 is SGDLS, CDR2 YYNGEE. The CDR3 totals 16 residues. This CDR3 reads CASSVTLAGPTDTQYF. CDR3 coding DNA: TGTGCCAGCAGCGTTACTCTAGCGGGGCCCACAGATACGCAGTATTTT. The full variable domain, completed using reference TRBV9 and TRBJ2-3, is DSGVTQTPKHLITATGQRVTLRCSPRSGDLSVYWYQQSLDQGLQFLIQYYNGEERAKGNILERFSAQQFPDLHSELNLSSLELGDSALYFCASSVTLAGPTDTQYFGPGTRLTVL.

J is TRBJ2-7 and V is TRBV11-2; TRBD1 matches 8 bases. Germline V lookup: CDR1 SGHAT, CDR2 FQNNGV. This CDR3 region has 19 residues. V lost 4 bases, J lost 0 bases, and 17 bases stayed unmatched. CDR3 sequence reads: CASSSATPGTGMSSYEQYF. The CDR3 bases are TGTGCCAGCAGCTCAGCCACCCCCGGGACAGGTATGAGCTCCTACGAGCAGTACTTC.

The chain couples TRBV27 to TRBJ2-5, with 9 bases fitting TRBD1. Matching the DNA end better, TRBJ2-7 makes the J call doubtful. CDR1 and CDR2 from the germline V gene are MNHEY and SMNVEV (reference sequence). The CDR3 contains 14 residues. In DNA form, the CDR3 reads TGTGCCAGCAGTTTAGGACAGGGGACCTACGAGCAGTACTTC. It codes for CASSLGQGTYEQYF.

DNA for the CDR3: TGTGCCAGTAGTATAGCGGGGGCCTACAATGAGCAGTTCTTC. This codes for CASSIAGAYNEQFF. The rearrangement joins TRBV19 to TRBJ2-1; D might be TRBD2 (6 bases). CDR3 length: 14 residues. CDR1 is LNHDA, CDR2 SQIVND, per germline (reference sequence). Between the trimmed V and J ends, which lost 1 base and 2 bases, there was a span of 6 bases.

This clone is medium-sized. This chain connects TRBV21-1 to TRBJ2-1; no DNA check was done on the table's D call, TRBD2. TRBV21-1 has pseudogene status. The CDR3 extends over 12 amino acids. In DNA form, the CDR3 reads TGTGCCAGCAGTCCGATGAGGGTTGAGCAGTTCTTC. Its translation is CASSPMRVEQFF.

The chain links TRBV13 to TRBJ1-2; D might be TRBD1 (5 bases). V dropped 3 bases and J dropped 6 bases, with 20 bases sitting between them. Germline CDR1 is PRHDT and CDR2 is FYEKMQ (reference sequence). The CDR3 runs to 16 residues. The CDR3 spells CASSFSHAGPRDGYTF. The CDR3 DNA is TGTGCCAGCAGCTTTAGTCACGCGGGACCAAGGGATGGCTACACCTTC.

The chain combines TRBV10-2 with TRBJ1-6, with D unresolved. Germline CDR1 is WSHSY and CDR2 is SAAADI. The V end lost 4 bases, the J end lost 0 bases, and 13 bases lay between the germline ends. The CDR3 sequence is 17 residues long. Here the CDR3 DNA reads TGCGCCAGCAGTGCCGGGGTTGTTAGCTCCTATAATTCACCCCTCCACTTT. It specifies CASSAGVVSSYNSPLHF.

This CDR3 is CASSAPGQFYGYTF. The CDR3 coding sequence is TGTGCCAGCAGCGCCCCGGGACAGTTCTATGGCTACACCTTC. This chain connects TRBV7-9 to TRBJ1-2; 7 bases map to TRBD1. The CDR3 contains 14 residues. The V segment lost 5 bases and the J segment 4 bases; nucleotides outside the gene matches: 7. CDR1 and CDR2 (germline): SEHNR, FQNEAQ (reference sequence). Full variable domain (outside the CDR3, taken from reference TRBV7-9 and TRBJ1-2): DTGVSQNPRHKITKRGQNVTFRCDPISEHNRLYWYRQTLGQGPEFLTYFQNEAQLEKSRLLSDRFSAERPKGSFSTLEIQRTEQGDSAMYLCASSAPGQFYGYTFGSGTRLTVV.

V and J are TRBV7-3 and TRBJ2-1, with D possibly being TRBD2 (6 bases). Germline CDR1 is SGHTA and CDR2 is FQGTGA. This CDR3 comprises 15 residues. V was pared by 0 bases and J by 8 bases, with 14 bases between. The CDR3 sequence: CASSLTLIGSDEQFF. The CDR3 DNA sequence: TGTGCCAGCAGCTTAACGTTAATCGGGAGCGATGAGCAGTTCTTC. The variable domain in full, completed from reference TRBV7-3 and TRBJ2-1, reads GAGVSQTPSNKVTEKGKYVELRCDPISGHTALYWYRQSLGQGPEFLIYFQGTGAADDSGLPNDRFFAVRPEGSVSTLKIQRTERGDSAVYLCASSLTLIGSDEQFFGPGTRLTVL.